The TCR beta chain under discussion was sequenced for a study of blood T cell repertoires in COVID-19 (dated by TCRdb to the early 2020s). A note on the overall study: The collaborator samples originated in the United States, Italy and Spain and spanned the acute and convalescent phases of COVID-19. The material from the prospective study consisted of cDNA or gDNA derived from T cells, B-cell-depleted T cells, or PBMCs. Subjects who had been exposed to COVID-19, were actively infected with it, or had recovered from it provided the deeply sampled blood TCRbeta repertoires that made up the dataset. The repertoires were released in a freely available public database intended as a resource for research on the immune response to SARS-CoV-2. The samples were drawn from the first 160 participants of the ongoing ImmuneRACE study and from 950 to 1,500 subjects provided by 6 global collaborators. A de-identified subject ID, COVID-19 status, age in years and sex were almost always included in the sample metadata. Where available, HLA class I and class II types were obtained from metadata supplied by the sample provider rather than from assay-based typing. Results and caveats for the whole study, not just this receptor: The amount of clinical and demographic metadata varied by source and participant and was provided uncurated.

The immunoSEQ Assay, a bias-controlled multiplex PCR, was used to amplify TCRbeta CDR3 regions from genomic DNA. The published analysis was carried out like this. The number of nucleated cells in each sample was estimated from the amplification of reference gene primers within the assay. To quantify the absolute abundance of each unique TCRbeta CDR3 rearrangement, sequence reads were collapsed and filtered. For each sample, productive Simpson clonality was calculated by taking the square root of Simpson's diversity index across productive rearrangements. The table was pulled from immuneACCESS by TCRdb, which kept in-frame rearrangements only. Such tables lose some clones; where checked, under half of the loss comes from unresolved V genes, and the rest has no known cause. That table is the source of V, J and clone size, and D and trimming were worked out from the DNA. In this sample the table shows about 130,000 clones, roughly 90% of which occur a single time. Together, the top ten hold roughly 3.7% of the sample.

A note on this clone: Its antigen target is currently unknown. Per-base qualities were not stored, and no clone one base away is much larger.

Each collaborating institution followed its own protocols to collect whole blood in K2EDTA tubes. For TCRbeta analysis, collaborator samples were shipped as frozen whole blood, as isolated PBMCs, or as DNA extracted from either sample type. Source material: peripheral blood. The sequence was collected from a man aged 45-60 years with active COVID-19.

In nucleotide form, the sequence is TGTGCCAGCATGACCGATAGCGGATACGAGCAGTACGTC. Translated, it gives CASMTDSGYEQYV. The chain joins TRBV6-5 to TRBJ2-7; TRBD2 is perhaps the D gene, given 6 matching bases. V is clipped by 7 bases and J by 4 bases, and the sequence between their germline boundaries is 14 bases long. CDR1 and CDR2 are drawn from the germline V gene: MNHEY, SVGAGI. The CDR3 sequence holds 13 residues, the cysteine and valine included. Only CDR3 DNA is held: 39 bases, read in frame from base 1.